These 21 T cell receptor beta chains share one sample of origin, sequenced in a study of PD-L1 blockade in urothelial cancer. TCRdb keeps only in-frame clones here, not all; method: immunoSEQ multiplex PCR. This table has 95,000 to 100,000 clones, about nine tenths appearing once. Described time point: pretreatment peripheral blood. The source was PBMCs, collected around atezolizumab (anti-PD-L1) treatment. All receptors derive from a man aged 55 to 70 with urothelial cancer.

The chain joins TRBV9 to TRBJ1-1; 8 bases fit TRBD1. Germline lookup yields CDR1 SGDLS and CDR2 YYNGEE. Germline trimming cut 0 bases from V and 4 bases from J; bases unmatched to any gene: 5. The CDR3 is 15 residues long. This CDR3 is CASSVVDRGGTEAFF. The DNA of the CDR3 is TGTGCCAGCAGCGTAGTAGACAGGGGAGGCACTGAAGCTTTCTTT.

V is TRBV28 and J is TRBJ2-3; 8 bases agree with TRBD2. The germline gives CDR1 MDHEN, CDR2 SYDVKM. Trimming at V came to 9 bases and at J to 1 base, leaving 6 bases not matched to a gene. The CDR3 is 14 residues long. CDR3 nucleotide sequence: TGTGCCAGTTGCCGGGGGGGCCGCACAGATACGCAGTATTTT. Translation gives CASCRGGRTDTQYF.

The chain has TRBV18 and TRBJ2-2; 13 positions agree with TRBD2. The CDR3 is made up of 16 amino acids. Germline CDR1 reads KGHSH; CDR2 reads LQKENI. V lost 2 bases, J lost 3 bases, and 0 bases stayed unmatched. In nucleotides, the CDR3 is TGTGCCAGCTCACCAGGACTAGCGGGAGACACCGGGGAGCTGTTTTTT. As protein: CASSPGLAGDTGELFF.

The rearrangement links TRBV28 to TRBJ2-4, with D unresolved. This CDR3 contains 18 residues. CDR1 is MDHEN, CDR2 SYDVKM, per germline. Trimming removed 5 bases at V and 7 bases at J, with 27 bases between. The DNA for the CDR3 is TGTGCCAGCAGTCCGGCTTGGAGTTGGAATGCGCCAAACAACATTCAGTACTTC. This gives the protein CASSPAWSWNAPNNIQYF. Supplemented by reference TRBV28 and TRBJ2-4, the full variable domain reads DVKVTQSSRYLVKRTGEKVFLECVQDMDHENMFWYRQDPGLGLRLIYFSYDVKMKEKGDIPEGYSVSREKKERFSLILESASTNQTSMYLCASSPAWSWNAPNNIQYFGAGTRLSVL.

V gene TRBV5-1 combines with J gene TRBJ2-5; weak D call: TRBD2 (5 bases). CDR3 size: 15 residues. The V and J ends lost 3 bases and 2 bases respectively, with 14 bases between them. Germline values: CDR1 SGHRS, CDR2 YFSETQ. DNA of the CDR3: TGCGCCAGCAGCTCCGAGGGCAGGCCGCAAGAGACCCAGTACTTC. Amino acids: CASSSEGRPQETQYF.

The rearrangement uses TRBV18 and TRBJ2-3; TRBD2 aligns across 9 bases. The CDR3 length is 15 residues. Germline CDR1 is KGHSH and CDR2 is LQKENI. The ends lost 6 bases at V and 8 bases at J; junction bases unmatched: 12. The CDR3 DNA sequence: TGTGCCAGCTCCCGACAAACTGATAGCGGGGGTACGCAGTATTTT. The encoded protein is CASSRQTDSGGTQYF.

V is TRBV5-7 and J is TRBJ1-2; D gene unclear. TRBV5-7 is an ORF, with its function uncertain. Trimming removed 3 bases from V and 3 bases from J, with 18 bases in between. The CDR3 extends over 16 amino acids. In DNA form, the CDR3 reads TGTGCCAGCAGCTCTCTTAGGAGGCAAGAGGACTATGGCTACACCTTC. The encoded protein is CASSSLRRQEDYGYTF.

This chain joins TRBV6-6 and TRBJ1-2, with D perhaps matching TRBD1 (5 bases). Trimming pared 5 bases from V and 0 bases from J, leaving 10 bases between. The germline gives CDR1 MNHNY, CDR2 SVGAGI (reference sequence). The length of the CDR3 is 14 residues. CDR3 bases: TGTGCCAGCAGTGCCGGGGGTACTAACTATGGCTACACCTTC. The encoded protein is CASSAGGTNYGYTF.

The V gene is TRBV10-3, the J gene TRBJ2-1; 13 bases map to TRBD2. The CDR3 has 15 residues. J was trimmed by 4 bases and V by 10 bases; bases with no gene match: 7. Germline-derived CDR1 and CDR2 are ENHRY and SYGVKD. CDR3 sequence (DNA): TGTGCCACCGCCTTGGGACTAGCGGGATACAATGAGCAGTTCTTC. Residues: CATALGLAGYNEQFF.

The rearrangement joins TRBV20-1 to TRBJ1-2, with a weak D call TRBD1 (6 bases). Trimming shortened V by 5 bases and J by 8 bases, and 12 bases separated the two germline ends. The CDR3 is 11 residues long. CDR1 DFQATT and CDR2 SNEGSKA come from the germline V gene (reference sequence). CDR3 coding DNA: TGCAGTGCTGGGGGCCAACAAGGCTACACCTTC. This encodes CSAGGQQGYTF.

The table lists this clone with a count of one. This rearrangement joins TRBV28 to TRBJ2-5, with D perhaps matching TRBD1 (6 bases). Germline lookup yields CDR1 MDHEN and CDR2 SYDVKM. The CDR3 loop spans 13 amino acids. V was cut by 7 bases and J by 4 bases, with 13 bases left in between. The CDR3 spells CASIQGGRETQYF. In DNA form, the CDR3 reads TGTGCCAGCATTCAAGGGGGAAGAGAGACCCAGTACTTC.

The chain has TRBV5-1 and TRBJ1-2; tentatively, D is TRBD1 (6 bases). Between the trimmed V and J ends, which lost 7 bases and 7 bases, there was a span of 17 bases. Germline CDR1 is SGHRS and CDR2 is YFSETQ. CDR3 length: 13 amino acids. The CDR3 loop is CASRGDMARGYTF. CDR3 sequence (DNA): TGCGCCAGCCGGGGGGACATGGCGCGTGGCTACACCTTC.

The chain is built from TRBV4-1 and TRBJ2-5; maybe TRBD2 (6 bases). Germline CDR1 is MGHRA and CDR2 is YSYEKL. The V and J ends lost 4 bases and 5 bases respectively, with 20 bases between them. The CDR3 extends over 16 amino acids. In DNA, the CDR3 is TGCGCCAGCAGCCTTGGGATCTTCCAGGAGGGGGAGACCCAGTACTTC. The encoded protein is CASSLGIFQEGETQYF.

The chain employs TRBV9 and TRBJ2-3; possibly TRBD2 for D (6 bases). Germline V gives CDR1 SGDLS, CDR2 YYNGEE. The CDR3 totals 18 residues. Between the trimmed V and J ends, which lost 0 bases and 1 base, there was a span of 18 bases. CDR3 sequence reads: CASSVAGGEMGGTDTQYF. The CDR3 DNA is TGTGCCAGCAGCGTAGCCGGAGGGGAAATGGGAGGCACAGATACGCAGTATTTT. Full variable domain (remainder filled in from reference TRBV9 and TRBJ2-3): DSGVTQTPKHLITATGQRVTLRCSPRSGDLSVYWYQQSLDQGLQFLIQYYNGEERAKGNILERFSAQQFPDLHSELNLSSLELGDSALYFCASSVAGGEMGGTDTQYFGPGTRLTVL.

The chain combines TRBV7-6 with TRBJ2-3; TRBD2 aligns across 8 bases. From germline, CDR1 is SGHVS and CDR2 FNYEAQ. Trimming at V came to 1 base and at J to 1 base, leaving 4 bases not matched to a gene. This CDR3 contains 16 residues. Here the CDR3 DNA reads TGTGCCAGCAGCTTAGGACTGCGGGGGGGCACAGATACGCAGTATTTT. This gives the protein CASSLGLRGGTDTQYF.

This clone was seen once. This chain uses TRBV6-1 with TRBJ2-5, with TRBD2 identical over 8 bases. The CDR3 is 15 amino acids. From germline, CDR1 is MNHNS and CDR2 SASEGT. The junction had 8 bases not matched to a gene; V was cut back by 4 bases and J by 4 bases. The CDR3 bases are TGTGCCAGCAGTGTGGGGCTAGCGGGCACAGAGACCCAGTACTTC. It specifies CASSVGLAGTETQYF.

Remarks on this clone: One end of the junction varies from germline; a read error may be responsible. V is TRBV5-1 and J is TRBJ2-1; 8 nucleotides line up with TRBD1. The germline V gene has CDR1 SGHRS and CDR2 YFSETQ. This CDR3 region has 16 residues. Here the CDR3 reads CASSLLPGGSNNEQFF. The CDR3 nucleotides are TGCGCCAGCAGCTTGTTACCAGGGGGCTCCAACAATGAGCAGTTCTTC.

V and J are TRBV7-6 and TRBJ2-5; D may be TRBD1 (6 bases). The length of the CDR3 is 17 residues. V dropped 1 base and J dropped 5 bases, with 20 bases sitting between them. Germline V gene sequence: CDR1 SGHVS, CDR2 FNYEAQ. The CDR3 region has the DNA TGTGCCAGCAGCTTAGGTTTGGGACACGAAACCGGGGAGACCCAGTACTTC. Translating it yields CASSLGLGHETGETQYF. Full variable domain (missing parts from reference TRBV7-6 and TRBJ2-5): GAGVSQSPRYKVTKRGQDVALRCDPISGHVSLYWYRQALGQGPEFLTYFNYEAQQDKSGLPNDRFSAERPEGSISTLTIQRTEQRDSAMYRCASSLGLGHETGETQYFGPGTRLLVL.

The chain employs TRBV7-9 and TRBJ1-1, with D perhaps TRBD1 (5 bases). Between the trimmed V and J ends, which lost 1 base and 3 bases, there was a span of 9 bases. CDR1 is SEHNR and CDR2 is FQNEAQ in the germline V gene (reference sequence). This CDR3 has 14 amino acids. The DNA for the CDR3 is TGTGCCAGCAGCTTAGTCTTAGGGGACACTGAAGCTTTCTTT. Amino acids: CASSLVLGDTEAFF.

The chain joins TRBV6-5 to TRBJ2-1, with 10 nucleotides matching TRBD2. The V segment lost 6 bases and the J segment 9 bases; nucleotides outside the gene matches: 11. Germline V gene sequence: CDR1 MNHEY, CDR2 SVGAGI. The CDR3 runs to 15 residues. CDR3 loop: CASSTEAGGLPEQFF. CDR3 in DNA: TGTGCCAGCAGCACGGAAGCGGGGGGGCTTCCTGAGCAGTTCTTC.

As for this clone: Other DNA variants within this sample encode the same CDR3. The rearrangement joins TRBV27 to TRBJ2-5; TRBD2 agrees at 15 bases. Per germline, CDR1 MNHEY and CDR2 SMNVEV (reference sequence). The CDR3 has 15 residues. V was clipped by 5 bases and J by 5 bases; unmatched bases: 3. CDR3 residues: CASSLGLAGGETQYF. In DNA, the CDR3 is TGTGCCAGCAGTCTCGGACTAGCGGGGGGGGAGACCCAGTACTTC.